Presented here are 25 T cell receptor beta chains from one specimen sequenced in a study of blood T cell repertoires in COVID-19. Sequencing used immunoSEQ multiplex PCR; TCRdb keeps in-frame clones, though not all of them. The sample yields about 200,000 clones, about 85% seen once. Source material: PBMCs or T cells enriched from blood (not recorded which). All receptors derive from a man aged 40-49 years who had recovered from COVID-19.

J is TRBJ2-7 and V is TRBV4-2, with D possibly TRBD1 on 5 matching bases. Trimming took off 1 base at V and 3 bases at J, with 16 bases between the two ends. Germline lookup yields CDR1 LGHNA and CDR2 YNFKEQ. The CDR3 spans 16 residues. CDR3 amino acids: CASSQADGAADYEQYF. CDR3 nucleotide sequence: TGTGCCAGCAGCCAAGCGGATGGGGCCGCTGACTACGAGCAGTACTTC.

V gene TRBV6-5 combines with J gene TRBJ1-5, with D maybe TRBD1 (6 bases). The CDR3 has 14 amino acids. CDR1 and CDR2 from the germline V gene are MNHEY and SVGAGI. V lost 6 bases and J lost 5, with 14 bases in between. The CDR3 DNA reads TGTGCCAGCAGACAACAGGGAAATGATCAGCCCCAGCATTTT. Its protein product is CASRQQGNDQPQHF.

This clone was counted a single time. This chain uses TRBV28 with TRBJ2-7; possibly TRBD1 for D (5 bases). CDR3 length: 14 amino acids. Germline values: CDR1 MDHEN, CDR2 SYDVKM. Trimming removed 8 bases at V and 2 bases at J, with 16 bases between. CDR3 nucleotide sequence: TGTGCCAGCGAAGATCAGGGTTTTCCCTACGAGCAGTACTTC. This sequence encodes CASEDQGFPYEQYF.

The rearrangement links TRBV29-1 to TRBJ1-2, with 9 bases that match TRBD1. V lost 6 bases, J lost 7 bases, and 12 bases stayed unmatched. The CDR3 spans 14 residues. The germline CDR1 and CDR2 sequences are SQVTM and ANQGSEA. The CDR3 spells CSVPNPGQGGGYTF. Here the CDR3 DNA reads TGCAGCGTCCCAAACCCGGGACAGGGTGGTGGCTACACCTTC.

The chain recombines TRBV7-8 with TRBJ2-5; 9 positions agree with TRBD1. The CDR3 has 16 amino acids. The germline V gene encodes CDR1 SGHVS and CDR2 FQNEAQ. With V trimmed by 5 bases and J by 2 bases, 9 bases remained unmatched. CDR3: CASSPWGGTGQETQYF. CDR3 nucleotides: TGTGCCAGCAGCCCCTGGGGGGGGACAGGGCAAGAGACCCAGTACTTC.

The rearrangement links TRBV7-3 to TRBJ1-3; tentatively, D is TRBD1 (5 bases). The CDR3 loop spans 21 amino acids. Germline V gene lookup returns CDR1 SGHTA and CDR2 FQGTGA. V lost 3 bases to trimming and J lost 0 bases, with 27 bases between them. CDR3: CASSFFPGVIGDRSSGNTIYF. The CDR3 nucleotides are TGTGCCAGCAGCTTTTTTCCGGGGGTGATCGGAGATAGGTCCTCTGGAAACACCATATATTTT.

The DNA of the CDR3 is TGCAGTGCTAGTTCCGGACAGGGAAGAGAGCAGTACTTC. Its protein is CSASSGQGREQYF. The rearrangement links TRBV20-1 to TRBJ2-7, with 8 bases matching TRBD1. J lost 7 bases, V lost 3 bases, and 8 bases had no gene match. Per germline, CDR1 DFQATT and CDR2 SNEGSKA (reference sequence). The CDR3 contains 13 residues.

This chain connects TRBV19 to TRBJ2-4; tentatively, D is TRBD1 (6 bases). Trimming removed 5 bases at V and 0 bases at J, with 11 bases between. Germline lookup yields CDR1 LNHDA and CDR2 SQIVND (reference sequence). This CDR3 is built from 15 residues. The CDR3, as DNA: TGTGCCAGTAGTGCACAGGGTCTAGCCAAAAACATTCAGTACTTC. Residues: CASSAQGLAKNIQYF.

V is TRBV12-2 and J is TRBJ2-6; the table's D gene call, TRBD2, was not cross checked with the DNA. TRBV12-2 is a recognized pseudogene. The CDR3 is 16 residues long. This CDR3 is CASRLRGGPGANVLTF. In DNA, the CDR3 is TGTGCAAGTCGCTTAAGGGGGGGACCCGGGGCCAACGTCCTGACTTTC.

This clone came up a few times. The junction departs from the called germline gene at one end, perhaps through a read error. Here the CDR3 reads CASSRGGQGIGSF. The CDR3 nucleotides are TGCGCCAGCAGCAGAGGGGGACAGGGGATCGGCTCCTTC. J is TRBJ1-2 and V is TRBV5-1; 10 positions agree with TRBD1. The CDR3 is 13 residues long. Germline CDR1 SGHRS, CDR2 YFSETQ.

Comment on this clone: This sample includes further DNA sequences coding for the same CDR3. This chain links TRBV11-2 with TRBJ2-1; 8 positions match TRBD2. Losses at the gene ends were 5 bases for V and 2 bases for J; bases not matched to a gene: 8. This CDR3 region has 16 residues. Germline V CDR1 and CDR2: SGHAT, FQNNGV. CDR3 region: CASSLTGTSAYNEQFF. The CDR3 coding sequence is TGTGCCAGCAGCCTGACCGGGACTAGTGCCTACAATGAGCAGTTCTTC.

In its sample, this clone was seen a few times. Here the CDR3 DNA reads TGTGCCAGCAGTTACTCTACGCGGGGTGAGGGAAGCGAGCAGTACTTC. Its protein is CASSYSTRGEGSEQYF. The V gene is TRBV6-5, the J gene TRBJ2-7; D may be TRBD2 (6 bases). Germline assignment: CDR1 MNHEY and CDR2 SVGAGI. This CDR3 comprises 16 residues. Trimming stripped 0 bases from V and 6 bases from J, with 18 bases between.

The chain has TRBV7-2 and TRBJ1-2, with D possibly matching TRBD1 (6 bases). Germline CDR1 is SGHTA and CDR2 is FQGNSA. The CDR3 is 16 residues long. V dropped 2 bases and J dropped 8 bases, with 21 bases sitting between them. The CDR3 DNA follows: TGTGCCAGCAGCTTATATTTTAATGGGGTCCAGGGGGGCTACACCTTC. Its translation is CASSLYFNGVQGGYTF.

The V and J genes are TRBV7-2 and TRBJ2-3; TRBD2 matches 16 bases. The junction had 6 bases not matched to a gene; V was cut back by 4 bases and J by 2 bases. The CDR3 contains 18 residues. Germline CDR1 is SGHTA and CDR2 is FQGNSA. The CDR3 region has the DNA TGTGCCAGCAGCTCCCTCGGGACTAGCGGGGGGGTCACAGATACGCAGTATTTT. Residues: CASSSLGTSGGVTDTQYF.

This clone was seen just once. The genes are TRBV7-2 and TRBJ1-1; 7 bases fit TRBD1. V gave up 1 base and J gave up 5 bases; unmatched junction bases: 7. Germline assignment: CDR1 SGHTA and CDR2 FQGNSA. This CDR3 is built from 15 residues. The CDR3 reads CASSLGTPGGTEAFF. CDR3 nucleotide sequence: TGTGCCAGCAGCTTAGGAACCCCAGGGGGTACTGAAGCTTTCTTT.

J is TRBJ1-2 and V is TRBV10-1; 10 nucleotides line up with TRBD1. V lost 6 bases to trimming and J lost 6 bases; unmatched junction nucleotides: 4. CDR3 length equals 13 residues. Germline V lookup: CDR1 WNHNN, CDR2 SYGVQD (reference sequence). This CDR3 reads CASSADRGNGYTF. CDR3 bases: TGCGCCAGCAGCGCGGACAGGGGGAATGGCTACACCTTC.

The J gene is TRBJ2-5, the V gene TRBV5-1; D possibly corresponds to TRBD2 (5 bases). Germline V gene data show CDR1 as SGHRS and CDR2 as YFSETQ. The CDR3 covers 17 residues. The V gene lost 0 bases and the J gene lost 1 base, with 16 bases spanning the gap. The CDR3 loop is CASSLGFGRLSQETQYF. The CDR3 bases are TGCGCCAGCAGCTTGGGGTTTGGGAGATTGAGCCAAGAGACCCAGTACTTC.

The chain's CDR3 is CASSPQGAETQYF. CDR3 nucleotides: TGTGCCAGCAGCCCACAGGGGGCTGAGACCCAGTACTTC. The chain couples TRBV9 to TRBJ2-5; TRBD1 agrees at 9 bases. The CDR3 is 13 residues long. After removal of 4 bases from V and 5 bases from J, the junction contained 3 bases not matched to a gene. Germline CDR1 is SGDLS and CDR2 is YYNGEE. Filled out from reference TRBV9 and TRBJ2-5, the complete variable domain reads DSGVTQTPKHLITATGQRVTLRCSPRSGDLSVYWYQQSLDQGLQFLIQYYNGEERAKGNILERFSAQQFPDLHSELNLSSLELGDSALYFCASSPQGAETQYFGPGTRLLVL.

The chain couples TRBV19 to TRBJ1-5; 7 bases line up with TRBD1. The length of the CDR3 is 16 residues. V shed 1 base and J 5 bases; nucleotides not matched to a gene: 8. Per germline, CDR1 LNHDA and CDR2 SQIVND (reference sequence). CDR3 protein: CASSIGAGGFDQPQHF. In nucleotides, the CDR3 is TGTGCCAGTAGTATAGGGGCAGGGGGTTTCGATCAGCCCCAGCATTTT.

The chain carries TRBV28 and TRBJ2-7; 9 bases are a match to TRBD2. V lost 6 bases to trimming and J lost 7 bases; unmatched junction nucleotides: 10. From germline, CDR1 is MDHEN and CDR2 SYDVKM. This CDR3 spans 14 amino acids. The DNA for the CDR3 is TGTGCCAGCAGCGTGACTAGCGGTATTGGGGAGCAGTACTTC. Translation gives CASSVTSGIGEQYF.

This clone was seen a handful of times. This rearrangement joins TRBV5-4 to TRBJ1-2, with TRBD1 matching over 8 bases. Trimming cost V 4 bases and J 3 bases; bases outside gene matches: 2. The CDR3 consists of 13 residues. Per the germline V gene, CDR1 is SGHNT and CDR2 is YYREEE (reference sequence). The CDR3 nucleotides read TGTGCCAGCAGCAAGGACAGGGACTATGGCTACACCTTC. The encoded protein is CASSKDRDYGYTF. The full variable domain, rest sourced from reference TRBV5-4 and TRBJ1-2, is ETGVTQSPTHLIKTRGQQVTLRCSSQSGHNTVSWYQQALGQGPQFIFQYYREEENGRGNFPPRFSGLQFPNYSSELNVNALELDDSALYLCASSKDRDYGYTFGSGTRLTVV.

The V call is TRBV6-5, the J call TRBJ1-2; D is unclear. Germline lookup yields CDR1 MNHEY and CDR2 SVGAGI. The V and J ends lost 0 bases and 2 bases respectively, with 7 bases between them. CDR3 length: 14 residues. CDR3 bases: TGTGCCAGCAGTTACTCGAGACAAAACTATGGCTACACCTTC. This sequence encodes CASSYSRQNYGYTF.

The chain recombines TRBV24-1 with TRBJ2-1; 12 positions match TRBD2. Germline CDR1 and CDR2: KGHDR and SFDVKD. This CDR3 contains 16 residues. With V trimmed by 4 bases and J by 2 bases, 2 bases remained unmatched. The chain's CDR3 is CATSDRTSGAYNEQFF. The DNA of the CDR3 is TGTGCCACCAGTGACAGGACTAGCGGGGCCTACAATGAGCAGTTCTTC.

The V gene is TRBV5-1, the J gene TRBJ2-3; 11 positions match TRBD1. Germline V CDR1 and CDR2: SGHRS, YFSETQ. With V trimmed by 5 bases and J by 4 bases, 3 bases remained unmatched. CDR3 length equals 14 residues. CDR3 sequence: CASSRTGGSDTQYF. The CDR3, as DNA: TGCGCCAGCAGTAGGACAGGGGGCTCAGATACGCAGTATTTT. The complete variable domain, with remaining parts taken from reference TRBV5-1 and TRBJ2-3, reads KAGVTQTPRYLIKTRGQQVTLSCSPISGHRSVSWYQQTPGQGLQFLFEYFSETQRNKGNFPGRFSGRQFSNSRSEMNVSTLELGDSALYLCASSRTGGSDTQYFGPGTRLTVL.

The rearrangement uses TRBV24-1 and TRBJ2-2; D may be TRBD2 (6 bases). The CDR3 contains 14 residues. Germline CDR1 reads KGHDR; CDR2 reads SFDVKD. The V end was cut by 5 bases, the J end by 6 bases, with 12 bases between. For the CDR3, the DNA is TGTGCCACCAGTGCCCGGGAGAGGGCCGGGGAGCTGTTTTTT. It encodes CATSARERAGELFF.